This T cell receptor (beta chain) was recorded in a study of blood T cell repertoires in COVID-19. Study context: The samples span acute and convalescent COVID-19 from the United States, Italy and Spain.

CDR3 length: 14 amino acids. With 6 bases clipped from V and 4 bases from J, the junction kept 8 bases outside the gene matches. Germline V lookup: CDR1 SEHNR, CDR2 FQNEAQ (reference sequence). Methods used by the authors: Reference gene primer amplification yielded estimated nucleated cell counts. The data were produced by immunoSEQ multiplex PCR, yet TCRdb's version contains in-frame clones alone and is incomplete. V and J calls plus clone size are reproduced from that table; the DNA served to infer D and trimming. The sample has 250,000 or so clones; roughly 91% are singletons. The Seattle patients, enrolled during active infection, were followed longitudinally.

What was sequenced was peripheral blood. The rearrangement uses TRBV7-9 and TRBJ1-2, with TRBD1 matching 7 bases. This clonotype was sampled from a man aged 30 to 45 with COVID-19, enrolled during active disease. CDR3 coding DNA: TGTGCCAGCAGTTTCTCGACAGGGATCTATGGCTACACCTTC. Residues: CASSFSTGIYGYTF.